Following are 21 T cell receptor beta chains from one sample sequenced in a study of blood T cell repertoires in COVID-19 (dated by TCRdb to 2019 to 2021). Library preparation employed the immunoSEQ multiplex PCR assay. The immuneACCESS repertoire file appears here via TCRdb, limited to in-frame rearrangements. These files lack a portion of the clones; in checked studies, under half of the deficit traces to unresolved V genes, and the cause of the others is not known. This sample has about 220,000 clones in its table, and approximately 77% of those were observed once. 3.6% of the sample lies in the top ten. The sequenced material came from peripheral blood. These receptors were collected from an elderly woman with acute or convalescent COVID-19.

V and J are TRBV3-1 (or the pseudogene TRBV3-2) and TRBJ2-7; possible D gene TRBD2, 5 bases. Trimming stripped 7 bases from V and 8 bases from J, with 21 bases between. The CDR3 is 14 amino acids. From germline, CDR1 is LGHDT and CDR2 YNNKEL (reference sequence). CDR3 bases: TGTGCCAGCACCCCAACCAAGGCGGGTTTAAAGCAGTACTTC. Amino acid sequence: CASTPTKAGLKQYF.

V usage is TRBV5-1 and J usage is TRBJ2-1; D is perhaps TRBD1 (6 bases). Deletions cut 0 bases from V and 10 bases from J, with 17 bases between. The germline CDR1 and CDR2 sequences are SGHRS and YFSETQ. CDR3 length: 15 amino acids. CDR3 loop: CASSLGKQGLGEQFF. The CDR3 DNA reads TGCGCCAGCAGCTTGGGAAAACAGGGTTTAGGAGAGCAGTTCTTC.

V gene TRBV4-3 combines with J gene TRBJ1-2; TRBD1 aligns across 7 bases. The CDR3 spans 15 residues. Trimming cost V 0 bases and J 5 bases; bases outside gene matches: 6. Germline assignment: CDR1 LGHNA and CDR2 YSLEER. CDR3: CASSQDLGTEYGYTF. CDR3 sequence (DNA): TGCGCCAGCAGCCAAGATTTAGGGACAGAATATGGCTACACCTTC.

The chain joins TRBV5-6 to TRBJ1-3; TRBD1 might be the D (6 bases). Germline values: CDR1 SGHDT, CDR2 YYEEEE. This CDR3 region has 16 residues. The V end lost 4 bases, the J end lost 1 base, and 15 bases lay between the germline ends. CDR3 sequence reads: CASSETGVGSGNTIYF. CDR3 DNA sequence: TGTGCCAGCAGCGAGACAGGTGTCGGATCTGGAAACACCATATATTTT.

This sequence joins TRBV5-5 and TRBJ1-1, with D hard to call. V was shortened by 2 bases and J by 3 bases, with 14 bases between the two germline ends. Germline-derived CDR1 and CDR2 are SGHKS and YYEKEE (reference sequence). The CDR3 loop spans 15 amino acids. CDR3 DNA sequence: TGTGCCAGCAGCTTTTTAACACTACTTGACACTGAAGCTTTCTTT. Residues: CASSFLTLLDTEAFF.

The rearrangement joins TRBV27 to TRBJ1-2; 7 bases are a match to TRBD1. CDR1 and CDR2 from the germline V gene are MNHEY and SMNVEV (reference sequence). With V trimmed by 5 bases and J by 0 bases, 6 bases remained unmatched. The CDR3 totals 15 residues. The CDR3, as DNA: TGTGCCAGCAGTGTCTCCGGGACAGCTAACTATGGCTACACCTTC. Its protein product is CASSVSGTANYGYTF.

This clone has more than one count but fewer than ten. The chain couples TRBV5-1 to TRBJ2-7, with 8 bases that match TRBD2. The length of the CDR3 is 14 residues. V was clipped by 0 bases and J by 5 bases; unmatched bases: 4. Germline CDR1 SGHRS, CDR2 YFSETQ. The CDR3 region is CASSLGASGHEQYF. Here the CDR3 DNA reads TGCGCCAGCAGCTTGGGGGCTAGCGGGCACGAGCAGTACTTC. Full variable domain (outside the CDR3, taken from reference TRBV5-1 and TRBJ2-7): KAGVTQTPRYLIKTRGQQVTLSCSPISGHRSVSWYQQTPGQGLQFLFEYFSETQRNKGNFPGRFSGRQFSNSRSEMNVSTLELGDSALYLCASSLGASGHEQYFGPGTRLTVT.

CDR3 protein: CASSYSGGAANEQFF. The CDR3 DNA follows: TGCGCCAGCAGCTATAGCGGGGGGGCCGCGAATGAGCAGTTCTTC. The V gene is TRBV5-1, the J gene TRBJ2-1; TRBD2 agrees at 11 bases. Germline V gene sequence: CDR1 SGHRS, CDR2 YFSETQ. J was trimmed by 7 bases and V by 3 bases; bases with no gene match: 6. The CDR3 is made up of 15 amino acids.

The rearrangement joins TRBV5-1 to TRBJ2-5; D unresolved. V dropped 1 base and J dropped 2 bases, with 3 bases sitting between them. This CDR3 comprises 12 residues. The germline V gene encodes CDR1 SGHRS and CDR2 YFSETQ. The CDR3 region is CASSLQQETQYF. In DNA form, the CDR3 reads TGCGCCAGCAGCTTGCAGCAAGAGACCCAGTACTTC.

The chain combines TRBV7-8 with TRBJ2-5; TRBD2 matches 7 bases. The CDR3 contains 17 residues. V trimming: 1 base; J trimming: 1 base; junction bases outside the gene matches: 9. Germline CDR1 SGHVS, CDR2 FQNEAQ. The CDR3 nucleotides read TGTGCCAGCAGCTTAGTTGTGGGCGGGGGACCCCAAGAGACCCAGTACTTC. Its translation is CASSLVVGGGPQETQYF.

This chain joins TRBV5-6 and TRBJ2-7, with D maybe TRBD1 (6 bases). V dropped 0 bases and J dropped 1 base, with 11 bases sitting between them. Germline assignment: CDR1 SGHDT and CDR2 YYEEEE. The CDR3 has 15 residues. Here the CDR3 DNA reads TGTGCCAGCAGCTTGGTGGGGACACAATCCTACGAGCAGTACTTC. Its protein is CASSLVGTQSYEQYF.

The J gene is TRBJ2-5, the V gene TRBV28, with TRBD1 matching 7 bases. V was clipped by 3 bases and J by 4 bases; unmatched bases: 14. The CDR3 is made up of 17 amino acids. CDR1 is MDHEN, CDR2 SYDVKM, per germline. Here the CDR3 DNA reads TGTGCCAGCAGTTTGGGAACAGGGGAAACTAGGATAGAGACCCAGTACTTC. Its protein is CASSLGTGETRIETQYF.

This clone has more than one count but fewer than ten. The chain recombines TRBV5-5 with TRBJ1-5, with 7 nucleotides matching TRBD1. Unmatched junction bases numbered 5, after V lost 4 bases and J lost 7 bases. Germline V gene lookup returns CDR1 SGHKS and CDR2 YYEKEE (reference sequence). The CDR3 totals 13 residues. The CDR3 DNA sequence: TGTGCCAGCAGCCCTTTGACAGGGCAGCCCCAGCATTTT. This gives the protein CASSPLTGQPQHF.

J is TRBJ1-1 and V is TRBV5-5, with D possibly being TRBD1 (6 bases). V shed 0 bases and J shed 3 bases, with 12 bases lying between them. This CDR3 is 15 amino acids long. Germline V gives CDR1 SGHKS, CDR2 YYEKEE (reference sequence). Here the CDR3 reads CASSLDVQGYTEAFF. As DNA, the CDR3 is TGTGCCAGCAGCTTGGACGTACAGGGATACACTGAAGCTTTCTTT.

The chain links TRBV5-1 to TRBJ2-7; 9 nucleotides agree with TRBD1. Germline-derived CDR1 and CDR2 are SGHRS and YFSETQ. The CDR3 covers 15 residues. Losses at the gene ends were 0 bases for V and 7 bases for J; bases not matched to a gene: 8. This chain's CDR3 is CASSLEGQGREEQYF. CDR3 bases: TGCGCCAGCAGCTTGGAGGGACAGGGAAGGGAAGAGCAGTACTTC.

CDR3 residues: CASSLDRSLGYTF. CDR3 bases: TGTGCCAGCAGCTTAGACAGATCTCTCGGCTACACCTTC. This chain links TRBV7-9 with TRBJ1-2, with D unclear. Germline CDR1 reads SEHNR; CDR2 reads FQNEAQ (reference sequence). The CDR3 is 13 amino acids. Trimming left V 1 base short and J 8 bases short, with 11 bases between. The whole variable domain, filled in from reference TRBV7-9 and TRBJ1-2, reads DTGVSQNPRHKITKRGQNVTFRCDPISEHNRLYWYRQTLGQGPEFLTYFQNEAQLEKSRLLSDRFSAERPKGSFSTLEIQRTEQGDSAMYLCASSLDRSLGYTFGSGTRLTVV.

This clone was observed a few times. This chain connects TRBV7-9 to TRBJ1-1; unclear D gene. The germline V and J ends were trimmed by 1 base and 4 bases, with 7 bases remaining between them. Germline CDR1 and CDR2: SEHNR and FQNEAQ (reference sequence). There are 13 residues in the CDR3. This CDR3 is CASSLGASTEAFF. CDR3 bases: TGTGCCAGCAGCTTAGGGGCATCCACTGAAGCTTTCTTT.

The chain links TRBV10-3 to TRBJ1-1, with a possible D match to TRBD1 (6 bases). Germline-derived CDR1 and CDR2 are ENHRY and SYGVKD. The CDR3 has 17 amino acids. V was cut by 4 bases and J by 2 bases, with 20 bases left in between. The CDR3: CAISVGRPDRTNTEAFF. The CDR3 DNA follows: TGTGCCATCAGTGTCGGTCGCCCCGACAGGACAAACACTGAAGCTTTCTTT.

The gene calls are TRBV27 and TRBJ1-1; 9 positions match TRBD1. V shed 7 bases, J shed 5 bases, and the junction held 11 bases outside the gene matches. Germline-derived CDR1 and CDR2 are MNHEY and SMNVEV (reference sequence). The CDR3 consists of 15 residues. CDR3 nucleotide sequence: TGTGCCAGCACCAACAGGGGGCGCGGAACAACTGAAGCTTTCTTT. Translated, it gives CASTNRGRGTTEAFF.

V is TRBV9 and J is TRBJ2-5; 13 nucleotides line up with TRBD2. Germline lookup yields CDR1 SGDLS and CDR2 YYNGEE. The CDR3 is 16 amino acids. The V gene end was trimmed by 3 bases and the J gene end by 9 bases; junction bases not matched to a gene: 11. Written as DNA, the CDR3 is TGTGCCAGCAGCGCAGGGACTAGCGGGGCATTGTTGGCCCAGTACTTC. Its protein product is CASSAGTSGALLAQYF.

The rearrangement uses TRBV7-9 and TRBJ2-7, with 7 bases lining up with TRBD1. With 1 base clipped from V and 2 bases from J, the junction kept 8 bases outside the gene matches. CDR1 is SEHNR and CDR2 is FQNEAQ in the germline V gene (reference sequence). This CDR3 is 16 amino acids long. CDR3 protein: CASSLGSGTATYEQYF. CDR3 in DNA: TGTGCCAGCAGCTTAGGTTCCGGGACAGCCACCTACGAGCAGTACTTC.